This TCR beta chain was sequenced for a study of blood T cell repertoires in COVID-19. Study in general: The United States, Italy and Spain supplied acute and convalescent COVID-19 samples.

Under the authors' procedure: Amplification of reference gene primers provided the estimated nucleated cell counts. This table comes from immunoSEQ multiplex PCR, and its TCRdb copy is limited to in-frame clones, with some not included. V, J and clone size are taken as reported in that table, and D and trimming were inferred from the DNA itself. The sample lists roughly 30,000 clones, more than 75% occurring once. Germline V gene lookup returns CDR1 MGHRA and CDR2 YSYEKL. V lost 3 bases to trimming and J lost 5 bases, with 11 bases between them. The CDR3 extends over 14 amino acids. The TCR comes from a woman aged 60 to 75 with acute or convalescent COVID-19. The chain uses TRBV4-1 and TRBJ2-1; the D gene is possibly TRBD2 (5 bases). Sequencing was done on a sample of peripheral blood. The CDR3 DNA reads as TGCGCCAGCAGCCAGGAACCTAGCAACAATGAGCAGTTCTTC. This translates into CASSQEPSNNEQFF.